The T cell receptor beta chain described here comes from a study of blood T cell repertoires in COVID-19. As for the study in general: The origin of the acute and convalescent COVID-19 samples was the United States, Italy and Spain. PBMCs, B-cell-depleted T cells, or T cells provided the cDNA or gDNA that made up the material.

In the original processing: For nucleated cells, counts were estimated from reference gene primer amplification. The assay was immunoSEQ multiplex PCR, and TCRdb's table has in-frame clones only and misses some. V and J calls and clone size follow that table, whereas D and trimming were derived from the DNA. The sample consists of 70,000 to 90,000 clones, 70% to 90% of them appearing once. The germline V and J ends were trimmed by 8 bases and 0 bases, with 15 bases remaining between them. Germline CDR1 is SGHRS and CDR2 is YFSETQ. There are 15 residues in the CDR3. The chain uses TRBV5-1 and TRBJ1-5; no reliable D call. The sequenced sample was peripheral blood. The clonotype comes from a man in his fifties or sixties with COVID-19, enrolled during active disease. CDR3 sequence reads: CARPLGRYSNQPQHF. The CDR3 DNA follows: TGCGCCAGACCCTTGGGCAGATATAGCAATCAGCCCCAGCATTTT.